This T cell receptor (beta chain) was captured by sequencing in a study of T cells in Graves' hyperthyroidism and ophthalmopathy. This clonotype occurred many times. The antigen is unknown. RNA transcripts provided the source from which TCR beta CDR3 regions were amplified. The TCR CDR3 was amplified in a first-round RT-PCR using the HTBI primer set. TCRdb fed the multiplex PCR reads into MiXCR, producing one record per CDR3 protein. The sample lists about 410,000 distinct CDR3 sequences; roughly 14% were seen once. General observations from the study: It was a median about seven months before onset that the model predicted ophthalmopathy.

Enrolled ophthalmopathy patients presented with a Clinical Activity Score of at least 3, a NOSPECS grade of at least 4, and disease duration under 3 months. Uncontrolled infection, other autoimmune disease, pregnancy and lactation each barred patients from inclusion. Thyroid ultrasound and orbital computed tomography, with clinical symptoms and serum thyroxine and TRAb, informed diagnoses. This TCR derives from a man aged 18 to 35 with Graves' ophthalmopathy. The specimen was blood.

The CDR3 sequence: CAWSVGAGEGRAFF. The CDR3 DNA reads as TGTGCCTGGAGTGTGGGGGCAGGGGAGGGAAGGGCTTTCTTT. The rearrangement uses TRBV30 and TRBJ1-1; perhaps TRBD1 as D (6 bases). Trimming shortened V by 0 bases and J by 11 bases, and 19 bases separated the two germline ends. Germline loops: CDR1 GTSNPN, CDR2 SVGIG (reference sequence). The CDR3 totals 14 residues.